This T cell receptor (beta chain) came from a study of blood T cell repertoires in COVID-19. Study background: Sample material is recorded as cDNA or gDNA derived from T cells, B-cell-depleted T cells, or PBMCs.

This clone was picked up one time. As originally analysed: Amplification from reference gene primers served as the basis for estimated nucleated cell counts. Method: immunoSEQ multiplex PCR; TCRdb's copy keeps in-frame clones and lacks some. V and J calls and clone size are as listed in that table; D and trimming were resolved from the DNA. The sample yields about 110,000 clones, roughly 83% seen once. The V segment lost 4 bases and the J segment 6 bases; nucleotides outside the gene matches: 7. The germline CDR1 and CDR2 sequences are GTSNPN and SVGIG (reference sequence). This CDR3 has 14 amino acids.

Sequenced input: peripheral blood. The gene calls are TRBV30 and TRBJ1-4; 8 nucleotides match TRBD1. The source is a woman aged 60 to 75 with acute or convalescent COVID-19. CDR3 in amino acids: CAWTIGTGYEKLFF. CDR3 coding DNA: TGTGCCTGGACGATCGGGACAGGCTATGAAAAACTGTTTTTT.